The clone carrying this T cell receptor beta chain has a count of ten or more. Its antigen is not identified. TCRdb called the 5' RACE reads again in MiXCR, with one record for every CDR3 protein. The sample has 55,000 to 60,000 distinct CDR3 sequences, 3.5% seen once. The CDR3 loop spans 15 amino acids. The V segment lost 7 bases and the J segment 3 bases; nucleotides outside the gene matches: 5. The data belong to a study of neurological immune-mediated disorders. Study-level background: Of approximately 35 multiple sclerosis patients, roughly 30 were relapsing-remitting and 3 secondary progressive.

General study results and limits: One related-CDR3 cluster, identified by phylogenetic grouping, held the repertoires of 18 of 34 multiple sclerosis patients and was a possible signature. Multiple sclerosis patients had less TCR clonal expansion than even healthy controls, unlike HTLV-1-associated myelopathy. The multiple sclerosis repertoire cluster was associated with no clinical or MRI feature.

Sequencing was performed on PBMCs. This sequence joins TRBV12-3 or TRBV12-4 and TRBJ2-3; 12 nucleotides match TRBD2. This clonotype was sampled from a woman between 25 and 40 years old with multiple sclerosis. Here the CDR3 DNA reads TGTGCCAGCATCCTAGCGGGGGGGCCTACAGATACGCAGTATTTT. Encoded protein: CASILAGGPTDTQYF.